This entry is about one T cell receptor beta chain. The antigen is not known. This sample was included in a study of T cell responses to AZD1222 COVID-19 vaccine. Overall study context: Second-dose intervals of approximately 4 or approximately 12 weeks were pooled. Study results and limitations: In the spike-specific TCR repertoire, nearly half reportedly target unmutated variant regions. Donors in the cohort were predominantly white British and more often female, and clonal diversity was possibly underestimated. Two AZD1222 doses significantly raised spike-specific TCR breadth and depth over controls.

TCRdb keeps only in-frame clones here, not all; method: immunoSEQ multiplex PCR. This sample has 95,000 to 150,000 clones, with approximately 88% found just once. This CDR3 comprises 15 residues. V lost 5 bases to trimming and J lost 2 bases, with 13 bases between them. Looked up from germline, CDR1 is SEHNR and CDR2 is FQNEAQ (reference sequence). This receptor was taken from an adult in good health. Sequencing used peripheral blood, obtained on day 0 of AZD1222 vaccination. This sequence joins TRBV7-9 and TRBJ1-3, with D perhaps TRBD1 (5 bases). This CDR3 reads CASSAFRGPGNTIYF. CDR3 sequence (DNA): TGTGCCAGCAGCGCCTTCCGGGGCCCTGGAAACACCATATATTTT. Supplemented by reference TRBV7-9 and TRBJ1-3, the full variable domain reads DTGVSQNPRHKITKRGQNVTFRCDPISEHNRLYWYRQTLGQGPEFLTYFQNEAQLEKSRLLSDRFSAERPKGSFSTLEIQRTEQGDSAMYLCASSAFRGPGNTIYFGEGSWLTVV.